The 5 T cell receptor beta chains below were found in one sample sequenced in a study of T cell responses to AZD1222 COVID-19 vaccine (dated by TCRdb to the early 2020s). Library preparation employed the immunoSEQ multiplex PCR assay. Sourced from immuneACCESS, this table was stored by TCRdb with only in-frame sequences that have V and J called. A share of the clones is absent; for the studies checked, an unresolved V gene accounts for under half, and the remainder has no known explanation. This sample holds approximately 130,000 clones; 90% were observed only once. The ten largest clones represent around 7.2% of the sample. This specimen's time point label, interpreted: baseline before first vaccination. The material was peripheral blood, obtained on day 0 of AZD1222 vaccination. The receptors shown here come from an adult in good health.

The chain couples TRBV28 to TRBJ2-7; D may be TRBD2 (5 bases). The CDR3 consists of 13 residues. Per germline, CDR1 MDHEN and CDR2 SYDVKM. Between the trimmed V and J ends, which lost 5 bases and 4 bases, there was a span of 12 bases. The CDR3 region has the DNA TGTGCCAGCAGTCGAGGAGGAGTTTACGAGCAGTACTTC. Translating it yields CASSRGGVYEQYF. Full variable domain (remainder filled in from reference TRBV28 and TRBJ2-7): DVKVTQSSRYLVKRTGEKVFLECVQDMDHENMFWYRQDPGLGLRLIYFSYDVKMKEKGDIPEGYSVSREKKERFSLILESASTNQTSMYLCASSRGGVYEQYFGPGTRLTVT.

The chain has TRBV21-1 and TRBJ2-1; the table's D gene call, TRBD2, was not cross checked with the DNA. TRBV21-1 is a listed pseudogene. This CDR3 has 17 amino acids. The CDR3 spells CASSKVKGLAGDNEQFF. As DNA, the CDR3 is TGTGCCAGCAGCAAAGTAAAGGGACTAGCGGGTGACAATGAGCAGTTCTTC.

V gene TRBV28 combines with J gene TRBJ1-1, with TRBD1 identical over 8 bases. This CDR3 has 14 residues. CDR1 is MDHEN, CDR2 SYDVKM, per germline. Trimming at V came to 5 bases and at J to 5 bases, leaving 7 bases not matched to a gene. CDR3 in DNA: TGTGCCAGCAGTCCAGGGGGCGCGTATACTGAAGCTTTCTTT. Protein sequence: CASSPGGAYTEAFF.

The J gene is TRBJ2-7, the V gene TRBV14, with TRBD1 matching over 7 bases. CDR3 length equals 16 residues. Per the germline V gene, CDR1 is SGHDN and CDR2 is FVKESK. The trim removed 0 bases at V and 1 base at J, leaving 6 bases unmatched. CDR3 DNA sequence: TGTGCCAGCAGCCAAGATCGGGCACAGGGGTCCTACGAGCAGTACTTC. It codes for CASSQDRAQGSYEQYF.

The chain links TRBV27 to TRBJ1-6; the D is unclear. Trimming took off 5 bases at V and 7 bases at J, with 9 bases between the two ends. The germline V gene has CDR1 MNHEY and CDR2 SMNVEV (reference sequence). This CDR3 has 13 residues. Here the CDR3 reads CASSQTGNSPLHF. The CDR3 DNA follows: TGTGCCAGCAGTCAAACCGGCAATTCACCCCTCCACTTT.